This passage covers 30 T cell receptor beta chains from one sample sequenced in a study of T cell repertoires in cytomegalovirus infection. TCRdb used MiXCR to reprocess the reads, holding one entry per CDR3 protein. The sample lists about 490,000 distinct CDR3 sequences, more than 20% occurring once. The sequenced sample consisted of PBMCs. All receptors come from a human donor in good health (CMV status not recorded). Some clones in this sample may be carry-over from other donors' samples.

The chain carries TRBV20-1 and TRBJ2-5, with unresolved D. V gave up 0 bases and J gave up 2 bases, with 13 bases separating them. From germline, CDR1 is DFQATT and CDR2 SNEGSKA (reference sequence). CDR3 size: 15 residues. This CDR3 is CSARDLSRIQETQYF. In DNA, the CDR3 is TGCAGTGCTAGAGATCTCTCGCGGATACAAGAGACCCAGTACTTC.

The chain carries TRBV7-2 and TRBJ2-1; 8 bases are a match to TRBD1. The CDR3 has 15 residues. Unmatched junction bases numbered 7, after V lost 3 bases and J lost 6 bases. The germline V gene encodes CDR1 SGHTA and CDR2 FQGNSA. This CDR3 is CASSFRTGSGNEQFF. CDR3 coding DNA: TGTGCCAGCAGCTTCAGGACAGGGTCGGGCAATGAGCAGTTCTTC.

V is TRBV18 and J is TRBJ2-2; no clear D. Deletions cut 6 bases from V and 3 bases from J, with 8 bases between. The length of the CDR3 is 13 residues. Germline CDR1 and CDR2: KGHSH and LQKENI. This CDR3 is CASSALDTGELFF. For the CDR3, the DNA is TGTGCCAGCTCCGCTCTGGACACCGGGGAGCTGTTTTTT.

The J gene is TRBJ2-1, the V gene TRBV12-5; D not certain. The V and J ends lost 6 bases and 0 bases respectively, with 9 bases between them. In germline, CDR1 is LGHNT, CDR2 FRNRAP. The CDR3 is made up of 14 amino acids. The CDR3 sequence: CASGFDHSYNEQFF. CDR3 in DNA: TGTGCTAGTGGCTTCGACCACTCCTACAATGAGCAGTTCTTC.

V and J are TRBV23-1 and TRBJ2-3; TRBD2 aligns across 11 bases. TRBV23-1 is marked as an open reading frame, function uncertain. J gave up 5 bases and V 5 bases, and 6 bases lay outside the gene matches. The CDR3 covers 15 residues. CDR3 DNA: TGCGCCAGCAGTAGGACTAGCGGGCGAAAAGATACGCAGTATTTT. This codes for CASSRTSGRKDTQYF.

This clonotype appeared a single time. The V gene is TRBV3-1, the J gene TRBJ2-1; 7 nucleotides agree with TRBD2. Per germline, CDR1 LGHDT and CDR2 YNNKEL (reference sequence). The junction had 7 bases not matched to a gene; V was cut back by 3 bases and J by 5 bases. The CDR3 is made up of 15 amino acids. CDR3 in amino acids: CASSQGTSAHNEQFF. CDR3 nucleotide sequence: TGTGCCAGCAGCCAGGGAACTAGCGCCCACAATGAGCAGTTCTTC.

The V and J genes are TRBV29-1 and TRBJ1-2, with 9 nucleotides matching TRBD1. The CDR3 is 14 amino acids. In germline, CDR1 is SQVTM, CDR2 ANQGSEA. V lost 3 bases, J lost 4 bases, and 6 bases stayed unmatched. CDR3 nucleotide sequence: TGCAGCGTTGAGCGACAGGGGGAGGTCTATGGCTACACCTTC. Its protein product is CSVERQGEVYGYTF.

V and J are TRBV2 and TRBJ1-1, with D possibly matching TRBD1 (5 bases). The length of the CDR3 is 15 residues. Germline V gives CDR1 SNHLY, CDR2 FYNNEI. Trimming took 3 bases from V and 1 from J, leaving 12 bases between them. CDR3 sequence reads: CASSDPGGTNTEAFF. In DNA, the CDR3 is TGTGCCAGCAGTGACCCTGGGGGGACGAACACTGAAGCTTTCTTT.

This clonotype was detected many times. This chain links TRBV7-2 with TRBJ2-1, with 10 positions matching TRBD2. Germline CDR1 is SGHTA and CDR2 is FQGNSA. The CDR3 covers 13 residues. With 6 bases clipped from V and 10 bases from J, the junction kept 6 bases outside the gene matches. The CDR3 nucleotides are TGTGCCAGCAGTCTAGCGGGAGTGAGAGAGCAGTTCTTC. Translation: CASSLAGVREQFF.

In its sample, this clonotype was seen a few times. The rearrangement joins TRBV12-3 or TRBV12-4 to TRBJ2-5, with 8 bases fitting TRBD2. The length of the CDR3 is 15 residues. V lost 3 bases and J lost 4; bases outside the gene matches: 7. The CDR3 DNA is TGTGCCAGCAGTTTCTCGGGAGGGCGGGGAGAGACCCAGTACTTC. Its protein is CASSFSGGRGETQYF.

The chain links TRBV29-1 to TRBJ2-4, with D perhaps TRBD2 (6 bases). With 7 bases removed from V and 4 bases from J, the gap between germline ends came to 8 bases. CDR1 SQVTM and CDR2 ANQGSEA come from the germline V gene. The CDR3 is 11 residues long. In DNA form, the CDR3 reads TGCAGCGCCCGGGAGAAAAACATTCAGTACTTC. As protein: CSAREKNIQYF.

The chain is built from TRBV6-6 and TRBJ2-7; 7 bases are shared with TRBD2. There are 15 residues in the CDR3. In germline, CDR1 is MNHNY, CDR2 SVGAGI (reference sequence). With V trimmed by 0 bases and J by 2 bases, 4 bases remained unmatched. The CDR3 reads CASSYSISGTYEQYF. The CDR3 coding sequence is TGTGCCAGCAGTTACTCGATAAGCGGGACCTACGAGCAGTACTTC.

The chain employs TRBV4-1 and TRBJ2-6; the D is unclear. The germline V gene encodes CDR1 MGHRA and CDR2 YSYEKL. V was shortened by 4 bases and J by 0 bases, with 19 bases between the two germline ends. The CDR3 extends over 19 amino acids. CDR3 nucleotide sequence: TGCGCCAGCAGCCCCCCGTGGGTCGGAAAATCCTCTGGGGCCAACGTCCTGACTTTC. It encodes CASSPPWVGKSSGANVLTF.

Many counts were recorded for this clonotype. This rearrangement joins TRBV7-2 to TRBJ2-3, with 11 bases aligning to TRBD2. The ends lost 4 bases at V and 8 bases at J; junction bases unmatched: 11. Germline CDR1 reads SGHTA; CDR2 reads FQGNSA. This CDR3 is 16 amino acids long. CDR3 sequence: CASSSTSGSGAGTQYF. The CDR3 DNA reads TGTGCCAGCAGCTCAACTAGCGGGAGTGGGGCCGGTACGCAGTATTTT.

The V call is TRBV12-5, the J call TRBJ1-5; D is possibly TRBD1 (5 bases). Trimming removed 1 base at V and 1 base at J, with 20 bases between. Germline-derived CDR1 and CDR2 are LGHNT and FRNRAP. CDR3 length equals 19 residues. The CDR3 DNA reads TGTGCTAGTGGTTTGGATCCCGGGACGATGGTCAGAAGCAATCAGCCCCAGCATTTT. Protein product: CASGLDPGTMVRSNQPQHF.

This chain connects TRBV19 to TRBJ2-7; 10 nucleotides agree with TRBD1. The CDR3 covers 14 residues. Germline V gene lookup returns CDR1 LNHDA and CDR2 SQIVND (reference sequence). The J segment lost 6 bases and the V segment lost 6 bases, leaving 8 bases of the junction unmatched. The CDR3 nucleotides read TGTGCCAGTAGAGCCGGGACAGGGGTGCTCGAGCAGTACTTC. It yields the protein CASRAGTGVLEQYF.

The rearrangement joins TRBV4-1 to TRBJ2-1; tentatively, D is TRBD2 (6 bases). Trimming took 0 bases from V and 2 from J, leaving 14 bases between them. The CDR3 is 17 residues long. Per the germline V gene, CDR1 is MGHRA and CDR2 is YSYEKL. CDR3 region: CASSQDLRETPYNEQFF. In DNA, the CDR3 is TGCGCCAGCAGCCAAGACCTTCGGGAGACTCCCTACAATGAGCAGTTCTTC.

The CDR3 protein is CASSLDSTGLPYF. CDR3 bases: TGTGCCAGCAGCTTAGATTCGACAGGGTTGCCGTACTTC. V is TRBV7-9 and J is TRBJ2-7; 7 nucleotides align to TRBD1. There are 13 residues in the CDR3. Germline CDR1 reads SEHNR; CDR2 reads FQNEAQ (reference sequence). V lost 1 base to trimming and J lost 12 bases; unmatched junction nucleotides: 9.

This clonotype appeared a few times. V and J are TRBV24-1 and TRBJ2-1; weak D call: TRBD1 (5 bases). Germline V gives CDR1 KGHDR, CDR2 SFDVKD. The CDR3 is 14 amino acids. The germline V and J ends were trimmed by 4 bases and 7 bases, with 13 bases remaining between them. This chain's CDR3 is CATSDRVLRNEQFF. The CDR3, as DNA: TGTGCCACCAGTGACAGGGTTCTTAGGAATGAGCAGTTCTTC.

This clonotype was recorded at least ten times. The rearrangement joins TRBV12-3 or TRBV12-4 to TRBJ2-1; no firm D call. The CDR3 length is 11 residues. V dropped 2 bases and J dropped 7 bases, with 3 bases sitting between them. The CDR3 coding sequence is TGTGCCAGCAGTTTAATGAATGAGCAGTTCTTC. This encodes CASSLMNEQFF.

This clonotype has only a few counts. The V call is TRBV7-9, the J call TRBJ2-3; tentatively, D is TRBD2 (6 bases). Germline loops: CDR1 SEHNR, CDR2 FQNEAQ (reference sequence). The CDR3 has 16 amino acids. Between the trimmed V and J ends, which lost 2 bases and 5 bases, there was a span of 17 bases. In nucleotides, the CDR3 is TGTGCCAGCAGCTTAAGCGGGCCGCGGAGTGGAGATACGCAGTATTTT. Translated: CASSLSGPRSGDTQYF.

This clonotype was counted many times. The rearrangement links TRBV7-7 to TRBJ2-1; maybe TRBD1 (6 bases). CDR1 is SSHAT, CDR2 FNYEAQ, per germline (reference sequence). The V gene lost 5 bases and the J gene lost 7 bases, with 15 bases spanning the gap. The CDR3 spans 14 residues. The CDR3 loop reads CASSPGSGVNEQFF. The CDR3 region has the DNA TGTGCCAGCAGCCCAGGCTCAGGGGTAAATGAGCAGTTCTTC.

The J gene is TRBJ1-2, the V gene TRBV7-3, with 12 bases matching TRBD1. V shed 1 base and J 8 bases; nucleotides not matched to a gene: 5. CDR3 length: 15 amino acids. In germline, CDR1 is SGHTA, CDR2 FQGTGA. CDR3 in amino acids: CASSLSWDRGQGYTF. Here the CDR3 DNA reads TGTGCCAGCAGCTTAAGTTGGGACAGGGGGCAAGGCTACACCTTC.

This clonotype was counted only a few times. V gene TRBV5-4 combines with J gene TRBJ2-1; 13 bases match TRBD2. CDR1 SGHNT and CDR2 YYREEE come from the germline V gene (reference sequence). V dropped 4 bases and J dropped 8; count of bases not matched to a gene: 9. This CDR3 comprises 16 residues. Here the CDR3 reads CASSPSWTSGSHEQFF. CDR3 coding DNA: TGTGCCAGCAGCCCCTCGTGGACTAGCGGGAGCCATGAGCAGTTCTTC.

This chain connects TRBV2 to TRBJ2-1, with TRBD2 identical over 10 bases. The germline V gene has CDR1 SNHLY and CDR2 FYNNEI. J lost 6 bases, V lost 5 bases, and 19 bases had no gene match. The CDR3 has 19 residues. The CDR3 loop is CASSPRGGSSGSVFNEQFF. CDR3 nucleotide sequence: TGTGCCAGCAGTCCCAGAGGGGGCTCTAGCGGGAGTGTATTCAATGAGCAGTTCTTC.

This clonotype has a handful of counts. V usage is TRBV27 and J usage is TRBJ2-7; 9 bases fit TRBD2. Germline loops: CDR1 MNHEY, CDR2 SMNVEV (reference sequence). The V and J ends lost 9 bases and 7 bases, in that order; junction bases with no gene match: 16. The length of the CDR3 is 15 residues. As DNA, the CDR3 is TGTGCCAGTGGGCTCTGGCGGGAGGGATCCGGAGAGCAGTACTTC. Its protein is CASGLWREGSGEQYF.

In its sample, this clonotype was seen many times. CDR3 coding DNA: TGTGCCAGCAGCTTAGGAGGGAGGGAACGGGAGCAGTTCTTC. Translated, it gives CASSLGGREREQFF. The chain employs TRBV11-3 and TRBJ2-1; the match to TRBD2 covers 7 bases. There are 14 residues in the CDR3. Trimming removed 1 base from V and 10 bases from J; junction bases left unmatched: 7. Germline CDR1 and CDR2: SGHNT and YENEEA.

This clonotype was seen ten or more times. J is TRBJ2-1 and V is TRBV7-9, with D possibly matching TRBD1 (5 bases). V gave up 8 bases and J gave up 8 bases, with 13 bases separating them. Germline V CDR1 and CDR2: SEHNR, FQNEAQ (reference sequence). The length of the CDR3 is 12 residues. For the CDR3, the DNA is TGTGCCAGCTTGACAGCTCTAGATGAGCAGTTCTTC. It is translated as CASLTALDEQFF.

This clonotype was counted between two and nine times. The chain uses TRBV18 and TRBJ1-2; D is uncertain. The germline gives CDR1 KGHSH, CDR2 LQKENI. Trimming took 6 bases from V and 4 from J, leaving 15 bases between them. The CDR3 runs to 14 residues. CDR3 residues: CASSVTQQLYGYTF. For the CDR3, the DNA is TGTGCCAGCTCGGTCACCCAACAACTCTATGGCTACACCTTC. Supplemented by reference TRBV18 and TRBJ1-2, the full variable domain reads NAGVMQNPRHLVRRRGQEARLRCSPMKGHSHVYWYRQLPEEGLKFMVYLQKENIIDESGMPKERFSAEFPKEGPSILRIQQVVRGDSAAYFCASSVTQQLYGYTFGSGTRLTVV.

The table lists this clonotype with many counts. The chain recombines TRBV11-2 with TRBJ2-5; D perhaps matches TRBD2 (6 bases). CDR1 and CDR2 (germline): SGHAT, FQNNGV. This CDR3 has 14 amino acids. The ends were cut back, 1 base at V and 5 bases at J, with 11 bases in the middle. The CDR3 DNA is TGTGCCAGCAGCTTAGGCGGGGCACGGGAGACCCAGTACTTC. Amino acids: CASSLGGARETQYF.